Given below is one T cell receptor (beta chain) in context. The antigen is undetermined. 60 Vbeta and 13 Jbeta primers were used in PCR. Sequencing was performed with immunoSEQ multiplex PCR; in TCRdb, only in-frame clones are kept and a portion is missing. The table includes 160,000 or so clones, approximately 80% detected once. CDR1 is MNHEY, CDR2 SMNVEV, per germline (reference sequence). Trimming removed 2 bases from V and 6 bases from J; junction bases left unmatched: 6. This CDR3 has 16 amino acids. The data were obtained in a study of cytomegalovirus exposure and HLA in healthy donors. Points from the study as a whole: Rare TCR sequences predominated, though certain public TCRs were found in many donors.

This chain links TRBV27 with TRBJ2-3, with 12 bases lining up with TRBD2. The sample was PBMCs. The sequence was collected from a woman aged 18-29 years in good health and CMV-seronegative. The CDR3, as DNA: TGTGCCAGCAGTTTAGTGGCTAGCGGGGGGGCGGATACGCAGTATTTT. Residues: CASSLVASGGADTQYF.